This record concerns one T cell receptor beta chain sequence. This record comes from a study of blood T cell repertoires in COVID-19. Profiled with immunoSEQ multiplex PCR; TCRdb holds only in-frame clones, not every one. Seen here are 250,000 to 350,000 clones, 75% to 90% observed once, and the top ten hold 0.75% to 0.9%. V was shortened by 5 bases and J by 8 bases, with 16 bases between the two germline ends. Germline-derived CDR1 and CDR2 are MDHEN and SYDVKM. CDR3 size: 13 residues. The clonotype comes from a man aged 25-45 years with acute or convalescent COVID-19. The chain recombines TRBV28 with TRBJ2-7; a possible D gene is TRBD1 (6 bases). The specimen was peripheral blood. The CDR3 region has the DNA TGTGCCAGCAGTATTGACAGGACCTTTCAGCAGTACTTC. Translated, it gives CASSIDRTFQQYF.